Detailed here is one TCR beta chain. Primers for the PCR totalled 60 Vbeta and 13 Jbeta. Using immunoSEQ multiplex PCR, the repertoire was profiled, and TCRdb retains in-frame clones only, with some absent. In the table there are 150,000 to 200,000 clones, around 75% of which are singletons. This sample was included in a study of cytomegalovirus exposure and HLA in healthy donors. Across the study: Tens of millions of unique TCRs, all from HLA-typed donors, were included in an early release of the data.

The CDR3 is 14 amino acids. Trimming at V came to 4 bases and at J to 5 bases, leaving 7 bases not matched to a gene. CDR1 SEHNR and CDR2 FQNEAQ come from the germline V gene (reference sequence). This clonotype was sampled from a male donor in good health and CMV-seronegative. The genes are TRBV7-9 and TRBJ2-7; TRBD1 matches at 8 bases. The material sequenced was PBMCs. CDR3 bases: TGTGCCAGCAGCTCGGCCGACAGGGGCCACGAGCAGTACTTC. Protein product: CASSSADRGHEQYF.